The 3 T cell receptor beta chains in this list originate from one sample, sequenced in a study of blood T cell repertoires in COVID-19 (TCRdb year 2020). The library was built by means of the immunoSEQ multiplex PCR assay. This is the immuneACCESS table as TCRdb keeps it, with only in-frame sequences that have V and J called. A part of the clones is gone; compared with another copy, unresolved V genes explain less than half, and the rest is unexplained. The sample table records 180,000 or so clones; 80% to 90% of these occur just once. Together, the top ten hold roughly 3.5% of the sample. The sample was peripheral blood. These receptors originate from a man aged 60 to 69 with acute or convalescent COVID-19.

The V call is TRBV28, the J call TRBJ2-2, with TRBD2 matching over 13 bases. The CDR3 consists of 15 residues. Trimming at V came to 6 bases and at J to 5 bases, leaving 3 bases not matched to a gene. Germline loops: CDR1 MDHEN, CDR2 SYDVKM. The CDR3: CASSRTSGRTGELFF. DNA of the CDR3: TGTGCCAGCAGCAGGACTAGCGGGAGAACCGGGGAGCTGTTTTTT.

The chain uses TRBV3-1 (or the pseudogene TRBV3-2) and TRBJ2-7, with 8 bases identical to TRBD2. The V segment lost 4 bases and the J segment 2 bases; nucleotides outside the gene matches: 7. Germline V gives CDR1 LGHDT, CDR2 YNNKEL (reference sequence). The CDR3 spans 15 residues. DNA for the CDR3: TGTGCCAGCAGCCGAATAGCGGGGCCCGCCTACGAGCAGTACTTC. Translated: CASSRIAGPAYEQYF.

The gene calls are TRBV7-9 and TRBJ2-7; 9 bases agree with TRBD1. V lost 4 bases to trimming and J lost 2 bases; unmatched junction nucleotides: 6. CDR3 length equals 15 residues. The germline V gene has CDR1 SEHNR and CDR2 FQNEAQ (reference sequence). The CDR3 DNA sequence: TGTGCCAGCAGCTGGGGACAGGGAAATCCCTACGAGCAGTACTTC. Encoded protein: CASSWGQGNPYEQYF.